Below, 29 T cell receptor beta chains from the same sample are listed, as sequenced in a study of memory CD4+ T cells and cytomegalovirus serostatus. TCRdb's copy holds only in-frame clones and misses some; the assay was immunoSEQ multiplex PCR. The profile shows approximately 46,000 clones, roughly 74% of them singletons. The sort gate was single viable CD3+CD4+CD8-CD45RO+ cells for memory CD4+ T cells. The sequenced sample was memory CD4+ T cells from blood. These receptors were collected from an adult in good health and CMV-seropositive.

The chain links TRBV28 to TRBJ2-3, with no clear D. Trimming cost V 2 bases and J 2 bases, with 8 bases left between them. This CDR3 is built from 14 residues. In germline, CDR1 is MDHEN, CDR2 SYDVKM. CDR3 DNA sequence: TGTGCCAGCAGTTTAACTGGGTTCACAGATACGCAGTATTTT. Protein product: CASSLTGFTDTQYF. The whole variable domain, filled in from reference TRBV28 and TRBJ2-3, reads DVKVTQSSRYLVKRTGEKVFLECVQDMDHENMFWYRQDPGLGLRLIYFSYDVKMKEKGDIPEGYSVSREKKERFSLILESASTNQTSMYLCASSLTGFTDTQYFGPGTRLTVL.

J is TRBJ2-1 and V is TRBV7-6, with 14 nucleotides matching TRBD2. The length of the CDR3 is 22 residues. The V segment lost 2 bases and the J segment 6 bases; nucleotides outside the gene matches: 21. Germline V lookup: CDR1 SGHVS, CDR2 FNYEAQ. CDR3 sequence reads: CASSLRDGVRLAGGPSRNEQFF. DNA of the CDR3: TGTGCCAGCAGCTTAAGGGATGGGGTAAGACTAGCGGGGGGGCCTTCCCGCAATGAGCAGTTCTTC.

The V and J genes are TRBV28 and TRBJ1-2; D is unresolved. The CDR3 length is 12 residues. CDR1 and CDR2 from the germline V gene are MDHEN and SYDVKM. Deletions cut 9 bases from V and 0 bases from J, with 8 bases between. The CDR3 region is CASRETNYGYTF. Here the CDR3 DNA reads TGTGCCAGTCGGGAAACTAACTATGGCTACACCTTC.

The genes are TRBV2 and TRBJ2-5; maybe TRBD1 (5 bases). The germline CDR1 and CDR2 sequences are SNHLY and FYNNEI. Trimming shortened V by 7 bases and J by 1 base, and 13 bases separated the two germline ends. This CDR3 contains 14 residues. The CDR3 bases are TGTGCCAGCAAGCTGGACACGGGCCAAGAGACCCAGTACTTC. Encoded protein: CASKLDTGQETQYF.

This chain links TRBV4-1 with TRBJ1-2; weak D call: TRBD1 (5 bases). V lost 1 base and J lost 7, with 19 bases in between. This CDR3 has 16 amino acids. Germline assignment: CDR1 MGHRA and CDR2 YSYEKL. CDR3 DNA sequence: TGCGCCAGCAGCCAAGTTCTGGACAAAAAACCTGGTGGCTACACCTTC. Protein sequence: CASSQVLDKKPGGYTF.

The gene calls are TRBV27 and TRBJ1-1; unclear D gene. The CDR3 is 15 amino acids. V shed 4 bases and J shed 6 bases, with 18 bases lying between them. The germline gives CDR1 MNHEY, CDR2 SMNVEV (reference sequence). Written as DNA, the CDR3 is TGTGCCAGCAGTTCGGCAGACGTAGGTTTGGCTGAAGCTTTCTTT. It is translated as CASSSADVGLAEAFF.

The chain recombines TRBV5-1 with TRBJ2-4; unclear D gene. Germline V CDR1 and CDR2: SGHRS, YFSETQ. V was clipped by 1 base and J by 8 bases, with 7 bases between them. This CDR3 contains 12 residues. The chain's CDR3 is CASSLNGDIQYF. As DNA, the CDR3 is TGCGCCAGCAGCTTGAACGGTGACATTCAGTACTTC.

The chain recombines TRBV4-2 with TRBJ2-5, with unresolved D. The J call may be wrong; the DNA end is better matched by TRBJ2-7. The length of the CDR3 is 14 residues. Germline CDR1 and CDR2: LGHNA and YNFKEQ. CDR3 region: CASSQEDGSYEQYF. In DNA, the CDR3 is TGTGCCAGCAGCCAAGAGGACGGTTCCTACGAGCAGTACTTC.

V is TRBV10-3 and J is TRBJ2-2; TRBD1 is a possible D gene (6 bases). The CDR3 is made up of 15 amino acids. CDR1 ENHRY and CDR2 SYGVKD come from the germline V gene. V dropped 1 base and J dropped 0 bases, with 6 bases sitting between them. For the CDR3, the DNA is TGTGCCATCAGTGAGTACAGGGCGAACACCGGGGAGCTGTTTTTT. Encoded protein: CAISEYRANTGELFF.

The rearrangement links TRBV5-4 to TRBJ1-2; possibly TRBD1 for D (5 bases). Germline lookup yields CDR1 SGHNT and CDR2 YYREEE (reference sequence). Trimming shortened V by 4 bases and J by 8 bases, and 21 bases separated the two germline ends. The length of the CDR3 is 15 residues. CDR3: CASSQIGANIGGYTF. DNA for the CDR3: TGTGCCAGCAGCCAGATCGGGGCCAATATAGGGGGCTACACCTTC.

The rearrangement links TRBV11-2 to TRBJ2-7, with a possible D match to TRBD1 (5 bases). CDR1 and CDR2 from the germline V gene are SGHAT and FQNNGV. Trimming shortened V by 1 base and J by 6 bases, and 13 bases separated the two germline ends. The CDR3 has 14 residues. The CDR3 here is CASSLVSRVGEQYF. The DNA for the CDR3 is TGTGCCAGCAGCTTAGTGAGCAGGGTCGGCGAGCAGTACTTC.

The chain carries TRBV7-8 and TRBJ2-7; the D is unclear. V lost 6 bases to trimming and J lost 0 bases, with 9 bases between them. The CDR3 is 13 amino acids. The germline V gene encodes CDR1 SGHVS and CDR2 FQNEAQ. The CDR3: CASRVGLSYEQYF. The DNA for the CDR3 is TGTGCCAGCAGGGTCGGGCTCTCCTACGAGCAGTACTTC.

By share of the sample, this clone is medium-sized. V gene TRBV4-3 combines with J gene TRBJ2-7; D call uncertain. Trimming stripped 1 base from V and 6 bases from J, with 13 bases between. CDR1 is LGHNA, CDR2 YSLEER, per germline. The CDR3 runs 14 residues. The CDR3 reads CASSQGMAWGEQYF. In nucleotides, the CDR3 is TGCGCCAGCAGCCAAGGAATGGCTTGGGGCGAGCAGTACTTC.

This chain connects TRBV6-5 to TRBJ1-2; no clear D. Germline loops: CDR1 MNHEY, CDR2 SVGAGI. The CDR3 contains 12 residues. Trimming removed 6 bases at V and 1 base at J, with 6 bases between. Here the CDR3 reads CASREGNYGYTF. In DNA, the CDR3 is TGTGCCAGCAGAGAGGGTAACTATGGCTACACCTTC.

This chain links TRBV6-5 with TRBJ1-1; 7 nucleotides line up with TRBD1. The CDR3 totals 14 residues. The junction had 3 bases not matched to a gene; V was cut back by 4 bases and J by 1 base. Germline V gene data show CDR1 as MNHEY and CDR2 as SVGAGI. CDR3 amino acids: CASSSYRGNTEAFF. The DNA for the CDR3 is TGTGCCAGCAGTTCTTACAGGGGGAACACTGAAGCTTTCTTT.

In its sample, this clone was seen a few times. V usage is TRBV16 and J usage is TRBJ1-5; D unclear. Germline CDR1 KGHSY, CDR2 FQNENV. This CDR3 is 14 amino acids long. V shed 1 base and J shed 6 bases, with 10 bases lying between them. In nucleotides, the CDR3 is TGTGCCAGCAGCCAATTCCCTTGGGGTCAGCCCCAGCATTTT. This translates into CASSQFPWGQPQHF.

The V gene is TRBV27, the J gene TRBJ2-7, with D perhaps TRBD2 (6 bases). CDR1 MNHEY and CDR2 SMNVEV come from the germline V gene (reference sequence). The CDR3 is made up of 18 amino acids. The V and J ends lost 8 bases and 3 bases respectively, with 29 bases between them. CDR3 sequence: CASAGLSGEAESHYEQYF. As DNA, the CDR3 is TGTGCCAGCGCCGGGCTCTCGGGAGAGGCGGAGTCCCACTACGAGCAGTACTTC.

The CDR3: CASSLYARETQYF. The CDR3 DNA reads TGTGCCAGCAGCTTATACGCCAGGGAGACCCAGTACTTC. J is TRBJ2-5 and V is TRBV7-8; no clear D. Looked up from germline, CDR1 is SGHVS and CDR2 is FQNEAQ. The V end lost 2 bases, the J end lost 5 bases, and 9 bases lay between the germline ends. The CDR3 totals 13 residues.

The chain couples TRBV7-6 to TRBJ2-3; D is unclear. Germline CDR1 reads SGHVS; CDR2 reads FNYEAQ. V gave up 4 bases and J gave up 6 bases, with 8 bases separating them. This CDR3 contains 12 residues. The CDR3 region has the DNA TGTGCCAGCAGCTCTTTGCGGGATACGCAGTATTTT. Translation: CASSSLRDTQYF.

This clone was picked up one time. The chain has TRBV27 and TRBJ2-5; 9 bases map to TRBD2. The CDR3 sequence is 14 residues long. V trimming: 3 bases; J trimming: 10 bases; junction bases outside the gene matches: 9. Germline V gene data show CDR1 as MNHEY and CDR2 as SMNVEV (reference sequence). The CDR3 is CASSFGRASGVQYF. The CDR3 coding sequence is TGTGCCAGCAGTTTCGGGAGGGCTAGCGGGGTCCAGTACTTC.

This clone was seen more than once but under ten times. This chain links TRBV7-2 with TRBJ1-3; TRBD1 might be the D (6 bases). Trimming shortened V by 6 bases and J by 4 bases, and 19 bases separated the two germline ends. From germline, CDR1 is SGHTA and CDR2 FQGNSA. This CDR3 has 16 amino acids. CDR3: CASRSFPGGVGNTIYF. The CDR3 DNA is TGTGCCAGCAGGTCATTCCCCGGGGGCGTGGGAAACACCATATATTTT.

The rearrangement uses TRBV29-1 and TRBJ1-1; TRBD1 agrees at 12 bases. Looked up from germline, CDR1 is SQVTM and CDR2 is ANQGSEA. After removal of 7 bases from V and 2 bases from J, the junction contained 8 bases not matched to a gene. The CDR3 runs 15 residues. In DNA form, the CDR3 reads TGCAGCGGGGACAGGGGGCAATTTTCCAACACTGAAGCTTTCTTT. Its translation: CSGDRGQFSNTEAFF.

J is TRBJ1-3 and V is TRBV5-4; no clear D gene. This CDR3 has 14 amino acids. Germline CDR1 SGHNT, CDR2 YYREEE (reference sequence). Trimming took 4 bases from V and 4 from J, leaving 12 bases between them. The CDR3 sequence is CASSMGWAGNTIYF. CDR3 DNA sequence: TGTGCCAGCAGCATGGGGTGGGCCGGAAACACCATATATTTT.

The chain joins TRBV5-1 to TRBJ1-6; D remains ambiguous. The CDR3 spans 15 residues. Trimming stripped 0 bases from V and 6 bases from J, with 10 bases between. Per the germline V gene, CDR1 is SGHRS and CDR2 is YFSETQ. For the CDR3, the DNA is TGCGCCAGCAGCTTGGGGCAGTACTCTAATTCACCCCTCCACTTT. Amino acid sequence: CASSLGQYSNSPLHF.

The rearrangement uses TRBV28 and TRBJ1-6; D gene uncertain. This CDR3 has 12 residues. Trimming took off 4 bases at V and 7 bases at J, with 5 bases between the two ends. Germline CDR1 reads MDHEN; CDR2 reads SYDVKM. CDR3 coding DNA: TGTGCCAGCAGTTCGAACAATTCACCCCTCCACTTT. This encodes CASSSNNSPLHF.

Here the CDR3 reads CASCPNSGTEAFF. CDR3 in DNA: TGTGCCAGCTGTCCCAACTCGGGGACTGAAGCTTTCTTT. This chain links TRBV28 with TRBJ1-1; D uncertain. With 8 bases removed from V and 5 bases from J, the gap between germline ends came to 15 bases. The CDR3 runs 13 residues. Germline V gives CDR1 MDHEN, CDR2 SYDVKM.

V and J are TRBV6-6 and TRBJ1-3, with D possibly matching TRBD1 (6 bases). Trimming removed 7 bases at V and 0 bases at J, with 16 bases between. Germline assignment: CDR1 MNHNY and CDR2 SVGAGI (reference sequence). The CDR3 runs 16 residues. DNA for the CDR3: TGTGCCAGCAACGACAGGCCGGGTAGCTCTGGAAACACCATATATTTT. Its protein is CASNDRPGSSGNTIYF.

The chain carries TRBV2 and TRBJ2-5; TRBD1 is a possible D gene (5 bases). V shed 5 bases and J shed 2 bases, with 15 bases lying between them. The CDR3 loop spans 15 amino acids. The V gene's germline CDR1 is SNHLY and CDR2 FYNNEI. Here the CDR3 reads CASSPDSGEQETQYF. CDR3 nucleotide sequence: TGTGCCAGCAGTCCCGACAGTGGTGAGCAAGAGACCCAGTACTTC.

V gene TRBV7-9 combines with J gene TRBJ2-7; the match to TRBD1 covers 8 bases. Germline V CDR1 and CDR2: SEHNR, FQNEAQ (reference sequence). The junction had 10 bases not matched to a gene; V was cut back by 4 bases and J by 5 bases. This CDR3 region has 15 residues. CDR3 sequence reads: CASSSRKDRGHEQYF. The CDR3 DNA is TGTGCCAGCAGCTCAAGAAAAGACAGGGGCCACGAGCAGTACTTC.